Described below is a single TCR beta chain sequence and its context. What antigen it recognizes has not been identified. Nothing much larger sits one base from this clone, and base qualities are not available. These data come from a study of cytomegalovirus exposure and HLA in healthy donors (dated by TCRdb to the late 2010s). Background on the whole study: An earlier analysis of some 620 of the donors reported approximately 300 Gb of sequence data and roughly 120 million unique TCR beta sequences obtained from around 190 million T cells. About 280 gigabases of sequencing data and approximately 93 million unique TCR sequences were included in an early release covering under 650 HLA-typed donors. The genetic ancestry cluster associated with self-reported Caucasian donors included 81% of the approximately 430 genotyped donors. The study was designed to test whether signatures of past pathogen exposure could be identified by cataloging public T cell receptors. The study used immunosequencing to profile the T cell repertoires of 666 subjects and linked those repertoires to cytomegalovirus serostatus. Along with the approximately 650-subject first cohort, a separate validation cohort of over a hundred different subjects was used. High-throughput TCR immunosequencing, statistical association of individual TCRs with disease status, and machine learning were combined to predict cytomegalovirus infection status. In a later analysis, previously published TCR beta repertoires from about 640 donors were re-analyzed and high-resolution HLA genotyping was added so that TCR occurrence patterns could be studied. The later analysis used no new phenotypic data to find candidate immune exposures, relying instead on TCR beta sequences and their occurrence across donors. In an earlier analysis of around 540 of the donors, high-throughput TCR beta sequencing was used to judge whether each TCR beta V gene segment behaved as functional or pseudogenic. Alongside the repertoire data, information on donor age, sex, ethnicity and CMV serostatus was compiled. Genome-wide SNP genotypes for about 60% of the 666 donors were used in a later genetic analysis, which treated that subset as a discovery cohort. Every repertoire in the discovery cohort had been generated on one and the same sequencing platform. Both class I and class II loci were covered by HLA typing, at four-digit resolution. Typing coverage varied by locus: 629-630 donors for A, B, C, DRB1 and DQB1; roughly 520 for DQA1; nearly 610 for DPA1; around 450 for DPB1. Several DR-DQ haplotypes were treated as single units for association and clustering because of strong linkage in the cohort. Across about 370 genotyped donors of the cohort, an average of approximately 200,000 unique TCR beta nucleotide sequences per donor were sequenced, and 15% to 20% of those sequences were non-productive.

In total, approximately 690 healthy bone marrow donors made up the cohort. All cohort members were sampled while nominally healthy, although unrecorded immune exposures were likely present. The donor was CMV seropositive and was included in the group of about 290 seropositive cohort members. Each donor provided a peripheral blood sample, and peripheral blood mononuclear cells were used for TCR beta sequencing. Genomic DNA extraction from the blood cell samples was performed with the Qiagen DNeasy Blood Extraction Kit. The full study reports these points: Approximately 16 rarely observed V segments, including chromosome 9 orphons, were excluded from the earlier analysis of a few hundred of the donors because counts were too low. In a later genetic analysis, fewer N-insertions in productive TCRs were reported among donors in an Asian-associated ancestry cluster than the roughly 700-donor mean. Cytomegalovirus status was reported to be diagnosed by the classifier with high specificity and sensitivity in both the original and validation cohorts. A further reported finding was that TCR beta sequences accurately predicted the HLA-A and HLA-B alleles for most subjects in the first cohort. Correlated functional status among segregating V segments might be attributable to linkage disequilibrium, but an unknown experimental factor could not be ruled out. Some IMGT-functional V segments, including TRBV6-2 and TRBV6-3, could not be told apart with the 87-base-pair reads, so those segments were excluded. Assigning TCR associations to individual alleles was difficult when HLA alleles, especially DR and DQ, strongly co-occurred. A later analysis associated 16,951 TCR beta sequences with specific HLA alleles at a false discovery rate of 0.05. This cohort had only TCR beta chains sequenced, and the lack of alpha or paired-chain data limited which features could be detected. According to a later analysis, most CMV-associated TCR beta chains appeared to be HLA-restricted, and the HLA associations seemed to be driven largely by CMV exposure. Sequencing depth was assumed to be roughly uniform across donors in the presence/absence analyses, though that assumption may not hold. Several of the top co-occurrence clusters appeared to be linked to parvovirus B19, influenza, CMV and Epstein-Barr virus, according to a later analysis. For the cohort, immune exposure information was limited to CMV serostatus. In an earlier analysis of around 600 of the donors, most TCR beta V segments were observed in productive rearrangements about 87% or about 30% of the time, broadly matching IMGT annotations. In a later analysis, HLA-associated TCR beta chains showed more clonal expansion and lower generation probabilities than non-associated chains that were equally common. According to the authors, the approach could potentially be generalized to other disease states and immunological phenotypes. In the study, approximately 150 TCR beta chains were listed as associated with cytomegalovirus. Because some donors lacked HLA typing at each locus, the association tests relied only on the typed subset. In vitro tests confirmed that three of the cytomegalovirus-associated TCR beta chains recognize cytomegalovirus antigens. In a later analysis, TCR association rates were found to vary across HLA loci, with the most associated TCRs seen for DRB1 alleles and the fewest for HLA-C alleles. Across donors, most TCR sequences were observed very rarely, whereas some public TCRs were present in many individuals. A cluster of highly shared sequence variants was judged likely to be a technical artifact of the sequencing pipeline. V-gene and J-gene trimming of TCR beta chains was associated with a missense DCLRE1C variant in a later genetic analysis, and the association was replicated in an independent cohort.

Library generation was performed with the immunoSEQ multiplex PCR assay. For the multiplex PCR, a mixture combining 60 forward primers for TCR Vbeta segments and 13 reverse primers for TCR Jbeta segments was used. The CDR3 region of rearranged TCR beta genes was amplified from genomic DNA with a multiplex PCR assay. Amplified TCR beta libraries were sequenced as 87-base-pair reads on the Illumina HiSeq System. In the authors' own workflow: Across the roughly 600 repertoires, a later analysis counted roughly 77 million unique TCR beta chains, 9.5 million to 12 million of which were shared by at least two donors. Raw reads were error-corrected and collapsed into unique sequences with a nearest-neighbor algorithm that merged closely related sequences to remove PCR and sequencing errors. Alignment of CDR3 sequences to IMGT reference sequences was used to assign V, D and J gene segments. Each retained sequence needed at least a six-nucleotide match to both a V gene segment and a J gene segment. Rearrangements were called productive when the CDR3 lacked stop codons and stayed in frame with V and J; all others were non-productive. CDR3 was defined according to IMGT convention as the region running from the second conserved V-encoded cysteine to the conserved J-encoded phenylalanine. The earlier analysis of some 540 of the donors excluded any sequence lacking an unambiguous match to a single V gene segment. An earlier analysis of almost 600 of the donors classified V segments as functional when productive rearrangements were above 56.7% and as segregating when the standard deviation between donors was above 5%. A statistical classification framework was built to diagnose cytomegalovirus status from the catalog of TCR beta chain sequences. A later analysis assigned V and J genes by comparing TCR nucleotide sequences with IMGT/GENE-DB human TR gene sequences. A later analysis assigned CDR3 sequences and most-parsimonious VDJ recombination scenarios with the TCRdist pipeline. In a later analysis, each TCR beta chain was defined by its CDR3 amino acid sequence together with its V-gene family, and reads lacking a unique V-gene family were excluded. To address suspected cross-contamination and a sequencing artifact, a later analysis removed approximately 590 highly shared, low-generation-probability nucleotide sequences. A later analysis calculated a clonal expansion index for each public chain from normalized within-repertoire ranks of inferred template counts. In a later analysis, generation probabilities were computed with a VDJ recombination model fitted to out-of-frame rearrangements, and the resulting probabilities were checked against IGoR. In a later analysis, hypergeometric tests were used to score TCR-TCR, TCR-HLA and TCR-CMV co-occurrence, with a repertoire-size bias correction applied to TCR pairs. A later analysis estimated false discovery rates by permuting HLA or CMV assignments 20 times. A later analysis grouped co-occurring TCRs with DBSCAN, adding TCRdist sequence similarity when clustering within HLA-allele-positive subsets. Repertoires with fewer than 30,000 or more than 120,000 public chains, plus five repertoires with anomalous nucleotide sharing, were excluded from co-occurrence clustering. TCRdb mirrors the immuneACCESS table, restricted to in-frame sequences. Some clones are absent from its copies; in checked studies, under half trace to an unresolved V gene, and the reason for the others is unknown. V, J and clone size are those of that table, while D and trimming were read from the DNA. For this sample the table gives roughly 100,000 clones, of which around four fifths were detected only once. The ten largest account for about 8.3% of the sample.

From the germline V gene, CDR1 is SGHAT and CDR2 is FQNNGV. The junction shows trimming of 3 bases on V and 8 bases on J, plus 13 bases between the germline ends. Reading from cysteine to phenylalanine, the CDR3 counts 13 amino acids. The entry retains the CDR3 DNA only, 39 bases that are in frame from base 1. This clonotype was sampled from a woman aged 40 to 49 in good health and CMV-seropositive. The V gene is TRBV11-2 and the J gene is TRBJ1-1; the D region possibly corresponds to TRBD1 (5 bases align). The sequenced sample was PBMCs. This receptor carries the CDR3 CASSLAGPREAFF. The sequence in DNA is TGTGCCAGCAGCTTGGCAGGGCCCAGAGAAGCTTTCTTT.